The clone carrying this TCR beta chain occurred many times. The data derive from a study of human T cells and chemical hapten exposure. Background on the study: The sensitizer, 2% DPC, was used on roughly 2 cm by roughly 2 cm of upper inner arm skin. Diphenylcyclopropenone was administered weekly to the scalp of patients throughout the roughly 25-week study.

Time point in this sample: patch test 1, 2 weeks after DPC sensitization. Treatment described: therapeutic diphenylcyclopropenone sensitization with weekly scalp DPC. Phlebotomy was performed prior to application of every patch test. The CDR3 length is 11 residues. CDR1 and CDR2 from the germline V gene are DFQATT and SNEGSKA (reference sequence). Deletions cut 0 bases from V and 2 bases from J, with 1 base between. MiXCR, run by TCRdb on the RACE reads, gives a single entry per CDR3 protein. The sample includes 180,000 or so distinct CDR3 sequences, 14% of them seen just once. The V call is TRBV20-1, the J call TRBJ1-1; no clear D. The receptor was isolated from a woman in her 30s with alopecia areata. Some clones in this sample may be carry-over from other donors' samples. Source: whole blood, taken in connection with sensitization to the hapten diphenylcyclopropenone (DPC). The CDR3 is CSARDNTEAFF. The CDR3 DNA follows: TGCAGTGCTAGAGATAACACTGAAGCTTTCTTT.